Shown below are 18 T cell receptor beta chains from a single sample sequenced in a study of T-cell reconstitution after alpha-beta-depleted transplantation in children. Using unique molecular identifiers, the investigators prepared the TCRbeta library. From the PCR reads, TCRdb called clonotypes with MiXCR, one entry per CDR3 protein. The table has about 980,000 distinct CDR3 sequences, about 29% seen once. This specimen consisted of PBMCs, mostly from graft donor cells, obtained 360 days after TCRalphabeta/CD19-depleted stem cell transplant. The receptors were gathered from a boy in the first two years of life who had a stem cell transplant for SCID, so the T cells may come from the graft donor.

A few counts support this clonotype. The chain links TRBV6-1 to TRBJ1-2, with D maybe TRBD1 (5 bases). The CDR3 has 16 residues. Germline loops: CDR1 MNHNS, CDR2 SASEGT. The germline V and J ends were trimmed by 4 bases and 3 bases, with 18 bases remaining between them. CDR3 sequence reads: CASSGQPPVLYYGYTF. The CDR3 nucleotides are TGTGCCAGCAGTGGACAGCCCCCCGTCTTGTACTATGGCTACACCTTC.

This clonotype was seen only a few times. The rearrangement joins TRBV29-1 to TRBJ1-1, with unresolved D. Germline V CDR1 and CDR2: SQVTM, ANQGSEA. This CDR3 is 10 amino acids long. Trimming took 3 bases from V and 4 from J, leaving 3 bases between them. CDR3 DNA: TGCAGCGTTGACATCACTGAAGCTTTCTTT. Residues: CSVDITEAFF.

In this sample, this clonotype turned up a few times. The chain carries TRBV10-3 and TRBJ2-2, with 9 positions matching TRBD1. Unmatched junction bases numbered 2, after V lost 0 bases and J lost 3 bases. Germline values: CDR1 ENHRY, CDR2 SYGVKD. This CDR3 has 16 amino acids. This CDR3 reads CAISESDRGYTGELFF. CDR3 sequence (DNA): TGTGCCATCAGTGAGTCGGACAGGGGATACACCGGGGAGCTGTTTTTT.

This clonotype showed up many times. CDR3 sequence reads: CASSPGLAGGFEQFF. The CDR3 DNA sequence: TGTGCCAGCTCACCCGGACTAGCGGGGGGGTTTGAGCAGTTCTTC. The chain combines TRBV18 with TRBJ2-1; 15 positions match TRBD2. V shed 3 bases and J 9 bases; nucleotides not matched to a gene: 3. The CDR3 has 15 amino acids. CDR1 and CDR2 (germline): KGHSH, LQKENI.

This clonotype was observed a handful of times. V and J are TRBV20-1 and TRBJ2-3; the D is unclear. Per germline, CDR1 DFQATT and CDR2 SNEGSKA (reference sequence). V was pared by 3 bases and J by 1 base, with 11 bases between. The CDR3 consists of 14 residues. CDR3 nucleotides: TGCAGTGCTAGCCGTTCCTCTGGCACAGATACGCAGTATTTT. This sequence encodes CSASRSSGTDTQYF.

This clonotype turned up a few times. The CDR3: CASSVVPKGDTGELFF. The CDR3 region has the DNA TGTGCCAGCAGCGTAGTACCCAAGGGGGACACCGGGGAGCTGTTTTTT. The V gene is TRBV9, the J gene TRBJ2-2, with a tentative D call TRBD1 (6 bases). Germline assignment: CDR1 SGDLS and CDR2 YYNGEE. This CDR3 region has 16 residues. V lost 0 bases to trimming and J lost 3 bases, with 12 bases between them.

This clonotype turned up a few times. The chain carries TRBV12-5 and TRBJ2-1; 7 positions match TRBD1. CDR3 length: 15 amino acids. Unmatched junction bases numbered 5, after V lost 5 bases and J lost 1 base. Looked up from germline, CDR1 is LGHNT and CDR2 is FRNRAP. As DNA, the CDR3 is TGTGCTAGTGGTCGCACAGGGGTTTCCTACAATGAGCAGTTCTTC. Protein product: CASGRTGVSYNEQFF.

This chain links TRBV12-3 or TRBV12-4 with TRBJ2-1; D remains unclear. This CDR3 spans 14 amino acids. V lost 5 bases, J lost 9 bases, and 17 bases lay in between. CDR3 sequence: CASSPHVTRLEQFF. DNA of the CDR3: TGTGCCAGCAGTCCGCACGTAACACGTCTTGAGCAGTTCTTC.

The rearrangement joins TRBV12-3 or TRBV12-4 to TRBJ2-1, with TRBD1 matching 7 bases. Trimming cost V 7 bases and J 10 bases; bases outside gene matches: 16. This CDR3 has 15 amino acids. Here the CDR3 DNA reads TGTGCCAGCACCCCCCGCACAGGGGCCCTGGGGGAGCAGTTCTTC. It is translated as CASTPRTGALGEQFF.

This clonotype was picked up a small number of times. In nucleotides, the CDR3 is TGTGCCAGCAGCGCGACAGGGCAGAACACTGAAGCTTTCTTT. This codes for CASSATGQNTEAFF. This sequence joins TRBV3-1 and TRBJ1-1, with 7 bases that match TRBD1. Per the germline V gene, CDR1 is LGHDT and CDR2 is YNNKEL (reference sequence). V trimming: 5 bases; J trimming: 1 base; junction bases outside the gene matches: 4. The CDR3 runs to 14 residues. The entire variable domain, with the rest obtained from reference TRBV3-1 and TRBJ1-1, is as follows: DTAVSQTPKYLVTQMGNDKSIKCEQNLGHDTMYWYKQDSKKFLKIMFSYNNKELIINETVPNRFSPKSPDKAHLNLHINSLELGDSAVYFCASSATGQNTEAFFGQGTRLTVV.

This clonotype was seen only a few times. The V call is TRBV5-1, the J call TRBJ1-1; TRBD1 agrees at 9 bases. With V trimmed by 3 bases and J by 7 bases, 7 bases remained unmatched. CDR3 size: 14 residues. Germline CDR1 SGHRS, CDR2 YFSETQ. The CDR3 reads CASSYRTGADEAFF. DNA for the CDR3: TGCGCCAGCAGCTACAGGACAGGGGCTGATGAAGCTTTCTTT.

This clonotype was found a few times. The chain has TRBV28 and TRBJ2-2, with D possibly called TRBD1 or TRBD2 (6 bases each). In germline, CDR1 is MDHEN, CDR2 SYDVKM. CDR3 length equals 13 residues. Trimming cost V 6 bases and J 7 bases, with 12 bases left between them. The CDR3 nucleotides are TGTGCCAGCAGCATACAGGGAGGCGGGGAGCTGTTTTTT. Amino acid sequence: CASSIQGGGELFF.

The sample holds a few counts of this clonotype. The chain uses TRBV7-9 and TRBJ2-1; D uncertain. The germline gives CDR1 SEHNR, CDR2 FQNEAQ (reference sequence). V was shortened by 5 bases and J by 9 bases, with 14 bases between the two germline ends. The CDR3 sequence is 13 residues long. Here the CDR3 reads CASSRSGVGEQFF. The CDR3 DNA is TGTGCCAGCAGCCGCAGTGGGGTGGGTGAGCAGTTCTTC.

The rearrangement uses TRBV6-1 and TRBJ2-7; TRBD2 aligns across 12 bases. This CDR3 is 14 amino acids long. V was pared by 6 bases and J by 6 bases, with 6 bases of the junction left unmatched. In germline, CDR1 is MNHNS, CDR2 SASEGT. DNA for the CDR3: TGTGCCAGCAGCCGGACTAGCGGGATGGGCGAGCAGTACTTC. Translated: CASSRTSGMGEQYF.

The chain joins TRBV4-1 to TRBJ2-5; the D is unclear. This CDR3 has 14 residues. V was cut by 4 bases and J by 11 bases, with 20 bases left in between. Germline CDR1 and CDR2: MGHRA and YSYEKL. For the CDR3, the DNA is TGCGCCAGCAGCCCAGAACCCGACTGGGCTGATCAGTACTTC. It specifies CASSPEPDWADQYF.

This clonotype was seen repeatedly, ten times or more. The chain is built from TRBV4-3 and TRBJ2-3; D unresolved. Germline lookup yields CDR1 LGHNA and CDR2 YSLEER. Between the trimmed V and J ends, which lost 0 bases and 7 bases, there was a span of 11 bases. This CDR3 comprises 14 residues. CDR3 in amino acids: CASSQERWAYTQYF. Written as DNA, the CDR3 is TGCGCCAGCAGCCAAGAAAGATGGGCGTATACGCAGTATTTT.

The chain carries TRBV5-1 and TRBJ2-3, with D uncertain. Between the trimmed V and J ends, which lost 0 bases and 0 bases, there was a span of 14 bases. CDR1 is SGHRS and CDR2 is YFSETQ in the germline V gene. The CDR3 is 17 residues long. The CDR3 is CASSLALYGSSTDTQYF. Written as DNA, the CDR3 is TGCGCCAGCAGCTTGGCATTGTACGGATCTAGCACAGATACGCAGTATTTT.

This clonotype occurred a few times. The chain uses TRBV6-1 and TRBJ1-3; D not certain. Trimming took 7 bases from V and 1 from J, leaving 8 bases between them. CDR1 and CDR2 (germline): MNHNS, SASEGT. The CDR3 loop spans 13 amino acids. The CDR3 loop reads CASILSSGNTIYF. The CDR3 coding sequence is TGTGCCAGCATCTTAAGTTCTGGAAACACCATATATTTT.